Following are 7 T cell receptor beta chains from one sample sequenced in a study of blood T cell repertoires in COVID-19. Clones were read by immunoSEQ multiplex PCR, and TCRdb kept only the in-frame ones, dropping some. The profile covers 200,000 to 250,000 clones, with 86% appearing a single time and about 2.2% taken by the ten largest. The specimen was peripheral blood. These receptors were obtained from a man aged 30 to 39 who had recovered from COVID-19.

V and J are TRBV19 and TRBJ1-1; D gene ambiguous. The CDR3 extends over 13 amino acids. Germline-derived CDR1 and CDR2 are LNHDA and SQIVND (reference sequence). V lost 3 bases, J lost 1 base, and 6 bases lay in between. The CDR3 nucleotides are TGTGCCAGTAGTATGGCCAAGAACACTGAAGCTTTCTTT. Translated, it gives CASSMAKNTEAFF.

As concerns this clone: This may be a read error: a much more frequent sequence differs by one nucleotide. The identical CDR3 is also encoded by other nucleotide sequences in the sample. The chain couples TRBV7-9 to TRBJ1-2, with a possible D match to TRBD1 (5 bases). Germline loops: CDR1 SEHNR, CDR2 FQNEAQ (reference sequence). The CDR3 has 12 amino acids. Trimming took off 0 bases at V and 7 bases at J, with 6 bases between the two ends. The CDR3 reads CASSLAGGGYTF. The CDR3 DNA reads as TGTGCCAGCAGCTTAGCCGGGGGTGGCTACACCTTC.

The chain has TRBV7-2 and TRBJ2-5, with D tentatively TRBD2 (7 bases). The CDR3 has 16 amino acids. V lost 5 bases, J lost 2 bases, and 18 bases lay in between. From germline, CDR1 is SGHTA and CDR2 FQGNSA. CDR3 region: CASSLPWGRGQETQYF. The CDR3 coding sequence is TGTGCCAGCAGCCTCCCGTGGGGGCGGGGGCAAGAGACCCAGTACTTC.

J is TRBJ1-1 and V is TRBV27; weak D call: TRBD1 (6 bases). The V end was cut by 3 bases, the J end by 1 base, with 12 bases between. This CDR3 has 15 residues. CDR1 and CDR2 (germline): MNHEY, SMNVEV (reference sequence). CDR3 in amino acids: CASSFGQQQNTEAFF. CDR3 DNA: TGTGCCAGCAGTTTCGGACAGCAGCAGAACACTGAAGCTTTCTTT.

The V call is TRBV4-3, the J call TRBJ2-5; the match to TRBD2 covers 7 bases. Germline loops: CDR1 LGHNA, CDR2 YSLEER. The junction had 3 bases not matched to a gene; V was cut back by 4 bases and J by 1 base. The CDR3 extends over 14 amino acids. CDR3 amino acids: CASSPSGAQETQYF. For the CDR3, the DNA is TGCGCCAGCAGCCCGAGCGGGGCCCAAGAGACCCAGTACTTC.

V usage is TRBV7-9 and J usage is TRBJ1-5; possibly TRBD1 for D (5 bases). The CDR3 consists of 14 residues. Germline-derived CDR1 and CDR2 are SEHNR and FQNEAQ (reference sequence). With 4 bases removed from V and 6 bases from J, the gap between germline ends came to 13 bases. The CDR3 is CASSYGGGVQPQHF. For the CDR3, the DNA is TGTGCCAGCAGCTATGGGGGAGGGGTTCAGCCCCAGCATTTT.

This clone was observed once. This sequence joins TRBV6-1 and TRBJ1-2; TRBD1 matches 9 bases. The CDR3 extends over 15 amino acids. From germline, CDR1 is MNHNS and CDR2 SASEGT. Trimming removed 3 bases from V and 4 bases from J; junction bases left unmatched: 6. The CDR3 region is CASSELQGAPYGYTF. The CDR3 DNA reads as TGTGCCAGCAGTGAGTTACAGGGGGCGCCCTATGGCTACACCTTC.